Following are 31 T cell receptor beta chains from one sample sequenced in a study of CD8 T cells in Susac syndrome. RNA totalling about 0.45 to 1 ug underwent reverse transcription with random hexamers. TCRdb re-analysed the immunoSEQ multiplex PCR reads in MiXCR, keeping a single row per CDR3 protein. The sample has roughly 150,000 distinct CDR3 sequences; approximately 94% are singletons. Sequenced sample: CD8+ T cells from PBMCs. These receptors were collected from a human donor with multiple sclerosis.

This chain links TRBV29-1 with TRBJ2-2; TRBD2 is a possible D gene (6 bases). This CDR3 comprises 13 residues. Trimming cost V 6 bases and J 4 bases, with 12 bases left between them. Germline-derived CDR1 and CDR2 are SQVTM and ANQGSEA. CDR3 protein: CSVRGKGTGELFF. The CDR3, as DNA: TGCAGCGTACGGGGGAAGGGCACCGGGGAGCTGTTTTTT.

The chain joins TRBV5-6 to TRBJ2-1; weak D call: TRBD1 (5 bases). V lost 2 bases, J lost 5 bases, and 14 bases lay in between. The CDR3 length is 15 residues. Germline V gene sequence: CDR1 SGHDT, CDR2 YYEEEE. CDR3 sequence reads: CASSFRSKGHNEQFF. The CDR3, as DNA: TGTGCCAGCAGCTTCAGGTCGAAGGGGCACAATGAGCAGTTCTTC.

The genes are TRBV29-1 and TRBJ2-2; D possibly corresponds to TRBD1 (6 bases). Germline V gene sequence: CDR1 SQVTM, CDR2 ANQGSEA. V lost 4 bases to trimming and J lost 9 bases, with 9 bases between them. This CDR3 comprises 11 residues. The CDR3 sequence is CSVGGTRELFF. The CDR3 bases are TGCAGCGTTGGTGGGACACGGGAGCTGTTTTTT.

The chain carries TRBV2 and TRBJ1-1, with TRBD1 identical over 7 bases. After removal of 10 bases from V and 2 bases from J, the junction contained 4 bases not matched to a gene. Germline lookup yields CDR1 SNHLY and CDR2 FYNNEI. The CDR3 totals 12 residues. CDR3 sequence (DNA): TGTGCCATCGGACAGGTTAACACTGAAGCTTTCTTT. Encoded protein: CAIGQVNTEAFF.

This clonotype showed up just once. The chain recombines TRBV4-3 with TRBJ2-7; 10 bases line up with TRBD2. Germline lookup yields CDR1 LGHNA and CDR2 YSLEER. This CDR3 spans 17 amino acids. V trimming: 0 bases; J trimming: 6 bases; junction bases outside the gene matches: 11. CDR3 residues: CASSQEAAGGRIGEQYF. CDR3 nucleotide sequence: TGCGCCAGCAGCCAAGAGGCAGCGGGGGGGCGTATAGGCGAGCAGTACTTC.

The chain has TRBV30 and TRBJ2-2; no definite D call. Germline CDR1 and CDR2: GTSNPN and SVGIG (reference sequence). V was pared by 0 bases and J by 4 bases, with 3 bases between. The CDR3 spans 12 residues. The CDR3 sequence is CAWSVATGELFF. Here the CDR3 DNA reads TGTGCCTGGAGTGTAGCCACCGGGGAGCTGTTTTTT.

This clonotype has only a few counts. This chain joins TRBV19 and TRBJ2-1; 7 positions agree with TRBD2. J lost 2 bases, V lost 8 bases, and 0 bases had no gene match. Germline values: CDR1 LNHDA, CDR2 SQIVND (reference sequence). The CDR3 covers 12 residues. The CDR3 protein is CASRGAYNEQFF. CDR3 nucleotides: TGTGCCAGTCGGGGGGCCTACAATGAGCAGTTCTTC.

The table lists this clonotype with a count of one. The genes are TRBV3-1 and TRBJ2-1; 9 bases match TRBD2. This CDR3 region has 16 residues. CDR1 is LGHDT, CDR2 YNNKEL, per germline (reference sequence). V was pared by 1 base and J by 6 bases, with 7 bases of the junction left unmatched. CDR3 nucleotide sequence: TGTGCCAGCAGCCAAGGGGCGGGGGGGCCGGTCAATGAGCAGTTCTTC. Protein: CASSQGAGGPVNEQFF.

The genes are TRBV4-1 and TRBJ2-1; 15 nucleotides match TRBD2. Trimming removed 2 bases from V and 6 bases from J; junction bases left unmatched: 5. There are 17 residues in the CDR3. Germline loops: CDR1 MGHRA, CDR2 YSYEKL. CDR3: CASSQRAGLAGGNEQFF. The CDR3 DNA sequence: TGCGCCAGCAGCCAAAGGGCGGGACTAGCGGGGGGCAATGAGCAGTTCTTC.

J is TRBJ1-1 and V is TRBV18; D is uncertain. CDR1 and CDR2 (germline): KGHSH, LQKENI. V was cut by 3 bases and J by 0 bases, with 14 bases left in between. The CDR3 covers 16 residues. CDR3 in amino acids: CASSPATEGLNTEAFF. The CDR3 region has the DNA TGTGCCAGCTCACCGGCCACGGAGGGCTTGAACACTGAAGCTTTCTTT. The complete variable domain, with remaining parts taken from reference TRBV18 and TRBJ1-1, reads NAGVMQNPRHLVRRRGQEARLRCSPMKGHSHVYWYRQLPEEGLKFMVYLQKENIIDESGMPKERFSAEFPKEGPSILRIQQVVRGDSAAYFCASSPATEGLNTEAFFGQGTRLTVV.

This rearrangement joins TRBV13 to TRBJ2-7; D possibly uses TRBD1 or TRBD2 (5 bases each). CDR1 and CDR2 (germline): PRHDT, FYEKMQ (reference sequence). The CDR3 sequence is 14 residues long. V was pared by 6 bases and J by 6 bases, with 18 bases between. The CDR3 reads CASSSGTGYIEQYF. The CDR3 region has the DNA TGTGCCAGCAGTTCCGGGACGGGGTATATCGAGCAGTACTTC.

This chain connects TRBV5-6 to TRBJ2-1, with 7 bases matching TRBD2. Germline CDR1 and CDR2: SGHDT and YYEEEE. V lost 3 bases and J lost 7; bases outside the gene matches: 7. The CDR3 runs 14 residues. The CDR3 loop is CASSWRTRLNEQFF. CDR3 DNA: TGTGCCAGCAGCTGGCGGACTAGATTGAATGAGCAGTTCTTC.

The chain is built from TRBV2 and TRBJ2-7, with 7 bases that match TRBD1. This CDR3 is 15 amino acids long. Unmatched junction bases numbered 12, after V lost 6 bases and J lost 4 bases. The germline V gene encodes CDR1 SNHLY and CDR2 FYNNEI. CDR3 sequence: CASRGDSGKEYEQYF. Written as DNA, the CDR3 is TGTGCCAGCAGGGGGGACAGTGGGAAGGAGTACGAGCAGTACTTC.

The J gene is TRBJ1-2, the V gene TRBV5-1, with D possibly being TRBD1 (5 bases). This CDR3 spans 12 amino acids. Per germline, CDR1 SGHRS and CDR2 YFSETQ. The V end lost 6 bases, the J end lost 8 bases, and 14 bases lay between the germline ends. The CDR3 DNA is TGCGCCAGCACTAGTGGGACTTTAGGCTACACCTTC. Translated: CASTSGTLGYTF.

The chain carries TRBV18 and TRBJ2-7, with D hard to call. V was trimmed by 0 bases and J by 6 bases, leaving 15 bases between them. Germline CDR1 and CDR2: KGHSH and LQKENI. CDR3 length: 15 amino acids. The CDR3, as DNA: TGTGCCAGCTCACCACCGGAAGGGATGTTAGGCGAGCAGTACTTC. Its translation: CASSPPEGMLGEQYF.

On this clonotype: In this CDR3 the conserved last residue, phenylalanine or tryptophan, is missing, so a read error is likely. This chain links TRBV4-1 with TRBJ2-7; no clear D. V lost 3 bases, J lost 7 bases, and 10 bases lay in between. The CDR3 length is 12 residues. In germline, CDR1 is MGHRA, CDR2 YSYEKL. The CDR3 reads CASSQKTWEQYL. The CDR3 DNA sequence: TGCGCCAGCAGCCAGAAAACTTGGGAGCAGTACCTC.

This chain joins TRBV27 and TRBJ2-7, with 9 bases fitting TRBD1. The CDR3 loop spans 16 amino acids. Germline lookup yields CDR1 MNHEY and CDR2 SMNVEV (reference sequence). Trimming removed 7 bases from V and 3 bases from J; junction bases left unmatched: 13. DNA of the CDR3: TGTGCCAGCAACCATTCCCCGGGGACAGGGAACTACGAGCAGTACTTC. Amino acids: CASNHSPGTGNYEQYF.

The V call is TRBV7-9, the J call TRBJ1-1; tentatively, D is TRBD1 (6 bases). The CDR3 is 16 amino acids. V lost 8 bases to trimming and J lost 0 bases, with 19 bases between them. Germline V gene sequence: CDR1 SEHNR, CDR2 FQNEAQ (reference sequence). The CDR3 nucleotides read TGTGCCAGCCAAGGGGGGGACCGAATCTTGAACACTGAAGCTTTCTTT. Translating gives CASQGGDRILNTEAFF.

The gene calls are TRBV6-8 and TRBJ2-3; perhaps TRBD1 as D (6 bases). V was trimmed by 4 bases and J by 1 base, leaving 12 bases between them. The CDR3 spans 15 residues. Germline V lookup: CDR1 MNHGY, CDR2 SAAAGT. DNA of the CDR3: TGTGCCAGCAGTTCCCGACAGGCCGGCACAGATACGCAGTATTTT. Translating gives CASSSRQAGTDTQYF.

The CDR3 is CGTVMRQGFEKLFF. CDR3 DNA: TGCGGAACGGTGATGCGGCAGGGTTTCGAAAAACTGTTTTTT. This chain joins TRBV29-1 and TRBJ1-4, with D tentatively TRBD1 (5 bases). Germline V gene lookup returns CDR1 SQVTM and CDR2 ANQGSEA. This CDR3 contains 14 residues. Full variable domain (remainder filled in from reference TRBV29-1 and TRBJ1-4): SAVISQKPSRDICQRGTSLTIQCQVDSQVTMMFWYRQQPGQSLTLIATANQGSEATYESGFVIDKFPISRPNLTFSTLTVSNMSPEDSSIYLCGTVMRQGFEKLFFGSGTQLSVL.

The V gene is TRBV9, the J gene TRBJ1-1; D unclear. The CDR3 runs to 12 residues. Between the trimmed V and J ends, which lost 7 bases and 0 bases, there was a span of 7 bases. CDR1 is SGDLS and CDR2 is YYNGEE in the germline V gene. The CDR3 is CASGDMNTEAFF. CDR3 DNA sequence: TGTGCCAGCGGCGACATGAACACTGAAGCTTTCTTT.

The chain employs TRBV5-6 and TRBJ2-1; possibly TRBD1 or TRBD2 for D (6 bases each). The germline gives CDR1 SGHDT, CDR2 YYEEEE. The ends were cut back, 4 bases at V and 6 bases at J, with 17 bases in the middle. This CDR3 is 15 amino acids long. Here the CDR3 DNA reads TGTGCCAGCAGCCCGGAAGGGGGGCCTGGCAATGAGCAGTTCTTC. Its protein product is CASSPEGGPGNEQFF.

The chain combines TRBV9 with TRBJ1-2; D not resolved. CDR3 length: 8 residues. The V gene's germline CDR1 is SGDLS and CDR2 YYNGEE. Trimming removed 7 bases at V and 14 bases at J, with 9 bases between. The CDR3, as DNA: TGTGCCAGCGTCCCCGGGACCTTC. Amino acids: CASVPGTF. Full variable domain (rest looked up from reference TRBV9 and TRBJ1-2): DSGVTQTPKHLITATGQRVTLRCSPRSGDLSVYWYQQSLDQGLQFLIQYYNGEERAKGNILERFSAQQFPDLHSELNLSSLELGDSALYFCASVPGTFGSGTRLTVV.

The V call is TRBV12-3 or TRBV12-4, the J call TRBJ2-3, with TRBD2 identical over 10 bases. V shed 5 bases and J 6 bases; nucleotides not matched to a gene: 14. This CDR3 has 17 residues. CDR3 sequence reads: CASSPRATSGRGDTQYF. For the CDR3, the DNA is TGTGCCAGCAGTCCTCGGGCGACTAGCGGGCGGGGGGATACGCAGTATTTT.

J is TRBJ1-2 and V is TRBV30; 8 nucleotides line up with TRBD1. In germline, CDR1 is GTSNPN, CDR2 SVGIG (reference sequence). V trimming: 2 bases; J trimming: 0 bases; junction bases outside the gene matches: 14. The CDR3 consists of 18 residues. The CDR3 region is CAWSLTRTGWGPNYGYTF. Here the CDR3 DNA reads TGTGCCTGGAGTCTAACCCGGACAGGGTGGGGGCCTAACTATGGCTACACCTTC.

The chain has TRBV7-8 and TRBJ2-7; possible D gene TRBD1, 5 bases. Trimming shortened V by 1 base and J by 2 bases, and 12 bases separated the two germline ends. The CDR3 contains 15 residues. Germline lookup yields CDR1 SGHVS and CDR2 FQNEAQ. The CDR3 bases are TGTGCCAGCAGCTTAGGGACACCGGCGACCTACGAGCAGTACTTC. The encoded protein is CASSLGTPATYEQYF.

The J gene is TRBJ1-3, the V gene TRBV13; the match to TRBD1 covers 9 bases. CDR1 PRHDT and CDR2 FYEKMQ come from the germline V gene (reference sequence). This CDR3 is 16 amino acids long. The V and J ends lost 4 bases and 0 bases, in that order; junction bases with no gene match: 4. CDR3 DNA sequence: TGTGCCAGCAGCTCCCCGACAGGGGGCTCTGGAAACACCATATATTTT. As protein: CASSSPTGGSGNTIYF.

The rearrangement uses TRBV27 and TRBJ1-6; D gene unclear. The V end was cut by 0 bases, the J end by 7 bases, with 10 bases between. The germline V gene encodes CDR1 MNHEY and CDR2 SMNVEV (reference sequence). The CDR3 spans 15 residues. The CDR3 protein is CASSLSQAGNSPLHF. The CDR3 DNA reads TGTGCCAGCAGTTTATCGCAGGCGGGGAATTCACCCCTCCACTTT.

This chain links TRBV20-1 with TRBJ1-1; D is unclear. Germline V gives CDR1 DFQATT, CDR2 SNEGSKA (reference sequence). Trimming took 0 bases from V and 11 from J, leaving 10 bases between them. The CDR3 has 11 amino acids. CDR3 DNA: TGCAGTGCTAGAGAGGGGAGGGAGGCTTTCTTT. Amino acids: CSAREGREAFF.

This clonotype was counted once. The chain carries TRBV29-1 and TRBJ2-7, with a tentative D call TRBD1 (6 bases). The CDR3 totals 13 residues. The V gene lost 5 bases and the J gene lost 2 bases, with 13 bases spanning the gap. Per germline, CDR1 SQVTM and CDR2 ANQGSEA. Written as DNA, the CDR3 is TGCAGCGTTTTTACAGGGATGGCCTACGAGCAGTACTTC. Its protein product is CSVFTGMAYEQYF.

The chain couples TRBV7-8 to TRBJ2-5; tentative D call: TRBD2 (6 bases). The length of the CDR3 is 14 residues. Germline V gene data show CDR1 as SGHVS and CDR2 as FQNEAQ. The V and J ends lost 4 bases and 3 bases respectively, with 12 bases between them. The CDR3 DNA reads as TGTGCCAGCAGCTGGGAGGCAGGGAAAGAGACCCAGTACTTC. It codes for CASSWEAGKETQYF.